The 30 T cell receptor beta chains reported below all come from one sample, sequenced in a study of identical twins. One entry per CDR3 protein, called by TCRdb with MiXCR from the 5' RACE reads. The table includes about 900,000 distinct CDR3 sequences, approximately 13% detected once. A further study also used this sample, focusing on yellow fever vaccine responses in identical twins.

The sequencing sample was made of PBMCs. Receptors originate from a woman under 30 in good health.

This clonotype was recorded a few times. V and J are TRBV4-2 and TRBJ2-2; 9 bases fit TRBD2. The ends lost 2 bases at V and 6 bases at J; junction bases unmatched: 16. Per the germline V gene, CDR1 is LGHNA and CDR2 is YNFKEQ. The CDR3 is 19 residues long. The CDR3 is CASSQPVASGASFSGELFF. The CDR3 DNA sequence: TGTGCCAGCAGCCAACCAGTAGCTAGCGGGGCCTCCTTCTCCGGGGAGCTGTTTTTT.

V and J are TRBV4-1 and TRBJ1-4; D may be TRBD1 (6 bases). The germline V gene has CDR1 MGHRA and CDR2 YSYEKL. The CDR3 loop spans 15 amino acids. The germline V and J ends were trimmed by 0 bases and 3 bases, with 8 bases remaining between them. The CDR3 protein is CASSQEGQSNEKLFF. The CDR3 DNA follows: TGCGCCAGCAGCCAAGAAGGACAGTCTAATGAAAAACTGTTTTTT.

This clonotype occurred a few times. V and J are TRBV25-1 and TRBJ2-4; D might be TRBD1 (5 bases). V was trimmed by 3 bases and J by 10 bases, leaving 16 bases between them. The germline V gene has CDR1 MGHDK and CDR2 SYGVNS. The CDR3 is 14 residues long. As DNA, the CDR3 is TGTGCCAGCAGTGAGGTGGGGCGTATGGGGATTCAGTACTTC. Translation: CASSEVGRMGIQYF.

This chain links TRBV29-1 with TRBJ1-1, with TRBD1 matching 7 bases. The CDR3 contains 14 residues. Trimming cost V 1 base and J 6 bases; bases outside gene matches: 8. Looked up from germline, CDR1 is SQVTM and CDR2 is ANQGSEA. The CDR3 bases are TGCAGCGTTGAAGGCAGGGGGGGGCTAGCTGAAGCTTTCTTT. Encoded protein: CSVEGRGGLAEAFF.

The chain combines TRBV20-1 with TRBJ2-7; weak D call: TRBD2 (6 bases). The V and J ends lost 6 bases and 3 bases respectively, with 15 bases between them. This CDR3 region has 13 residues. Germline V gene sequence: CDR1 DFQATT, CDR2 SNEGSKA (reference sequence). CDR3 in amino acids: CSARLAGYYEQYV. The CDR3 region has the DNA TGCAGTGCCAGACTGGCGGGGTACTACGAGCAGTACGTC.

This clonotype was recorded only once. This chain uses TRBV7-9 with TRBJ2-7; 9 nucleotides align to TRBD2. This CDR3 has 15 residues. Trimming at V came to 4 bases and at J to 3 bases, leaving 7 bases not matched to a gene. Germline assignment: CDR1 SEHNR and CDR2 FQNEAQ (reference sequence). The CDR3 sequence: CASSSRTSVVYEQYF. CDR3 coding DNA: TGTGCCAGCAGCTCAAGGACTAGCGTAGTCTACGAGCAGTACTTC.

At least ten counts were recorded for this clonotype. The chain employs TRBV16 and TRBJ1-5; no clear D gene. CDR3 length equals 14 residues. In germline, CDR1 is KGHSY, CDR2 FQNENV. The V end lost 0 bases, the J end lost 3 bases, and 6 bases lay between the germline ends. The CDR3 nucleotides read TGTGCCAGCAGCCAATCAGGGCACAATCAGCCCCAGCATTTT. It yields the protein CASSQSGHNQPQHF.

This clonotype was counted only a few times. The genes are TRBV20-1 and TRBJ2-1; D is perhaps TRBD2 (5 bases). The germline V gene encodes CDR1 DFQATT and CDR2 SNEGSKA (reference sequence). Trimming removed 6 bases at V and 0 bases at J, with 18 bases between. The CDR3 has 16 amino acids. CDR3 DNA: TGCAGTGCCCCTAGAGCGGCCCCGAGCTCCTACAATGAGCAGTTCTTC. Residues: CSAPRAAPSSYNEQFF.

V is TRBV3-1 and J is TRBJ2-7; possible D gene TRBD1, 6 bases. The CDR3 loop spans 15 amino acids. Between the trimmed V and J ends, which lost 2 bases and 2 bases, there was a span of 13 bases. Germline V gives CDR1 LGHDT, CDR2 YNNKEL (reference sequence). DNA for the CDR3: TGTGCCAGCAGCCAAACGACAGGCGCCCCCTACGAGCAGTACTTC. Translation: CASSQTTGAPYEQYF.

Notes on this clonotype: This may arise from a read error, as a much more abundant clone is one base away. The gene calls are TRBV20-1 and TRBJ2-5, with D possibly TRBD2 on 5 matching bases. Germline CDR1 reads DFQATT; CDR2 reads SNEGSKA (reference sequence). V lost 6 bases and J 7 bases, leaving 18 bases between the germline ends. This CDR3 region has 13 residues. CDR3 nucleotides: TGCAGTGCCACCGCCCTAGCTGGGTTGACCCAGTACTTC. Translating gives CSATALAGLTQYF.

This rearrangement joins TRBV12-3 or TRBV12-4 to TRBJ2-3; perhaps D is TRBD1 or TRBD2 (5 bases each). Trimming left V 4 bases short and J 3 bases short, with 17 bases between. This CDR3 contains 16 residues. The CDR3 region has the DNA TGTGCCAGCAGTTGGGCGAGGGGCAGGAAAACAGATACGCAGTATTTT. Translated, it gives CASSWARGRKTDTQYF.

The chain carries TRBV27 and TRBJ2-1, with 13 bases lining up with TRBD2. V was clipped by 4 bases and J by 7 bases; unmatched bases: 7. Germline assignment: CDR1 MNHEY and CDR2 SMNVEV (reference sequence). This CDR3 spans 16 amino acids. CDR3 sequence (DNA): TGTGCCAGCAGTTACGGACTAGCGGGAGTTCAAAATGAGCAGTTCTTC. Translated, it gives CASSYGLAGVQNEQFF.

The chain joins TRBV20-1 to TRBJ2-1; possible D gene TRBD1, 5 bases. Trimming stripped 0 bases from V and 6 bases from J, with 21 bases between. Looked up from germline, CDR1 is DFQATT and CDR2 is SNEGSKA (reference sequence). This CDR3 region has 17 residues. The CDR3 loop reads CSARDGAAGLVPNEQFF. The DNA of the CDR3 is TGCAGTGCTAGAGATGGGGCAGCAGGATTGGTCCCCAATGAGCAGTTCTTC.

Here the CDR3 reads CSAYPGLAGNSYNEQFF. CDR3 DNA sequence: TGCAGTGCTTATCCGGGACTAGCGGGCAACTCCTACAATGAGCAGTTCTTC. The chain carries TRBV20-1 and TRBJ2-1, with 12 bases aligning to TRBD2. Trimming at V came to 5 bases and at J to 0 bases, leaving 8 bases not matched to a gene. The CDR3 runs 17 residues. CDR1 DFQATT and CDR2 SNEGSKA come from the germline V gene (reference sequence).

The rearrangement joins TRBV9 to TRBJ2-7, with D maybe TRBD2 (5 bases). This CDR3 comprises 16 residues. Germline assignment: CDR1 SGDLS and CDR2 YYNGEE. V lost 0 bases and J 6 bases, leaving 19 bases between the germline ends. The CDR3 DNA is TGTGCCAGCAGCGTAGCTACCCTCCCAGACGGAGGCGAGCAGTACTTC. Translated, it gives CASSVATLPDGGEQYF. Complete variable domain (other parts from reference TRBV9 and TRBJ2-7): DSGVTQTPKHLITATGQRVTLRCSPRSGDLSVYWYQQSLDQGLQFLIQYYNGEERAKGNILERFSAQQFPDLHSELNLSSLELGDSALYFCASSVATLPDGGEQYFGPGTRLTVT.

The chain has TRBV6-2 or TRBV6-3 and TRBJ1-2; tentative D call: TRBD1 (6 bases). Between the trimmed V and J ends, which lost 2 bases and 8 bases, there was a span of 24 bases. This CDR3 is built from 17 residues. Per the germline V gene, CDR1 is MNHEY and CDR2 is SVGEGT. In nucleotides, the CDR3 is TGTGCCAGCAGTTACGTCCCCACAGGGACCTCTTCTATGGGCTACACCTTC. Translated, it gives CASSYVPTGTSSMGYTF.

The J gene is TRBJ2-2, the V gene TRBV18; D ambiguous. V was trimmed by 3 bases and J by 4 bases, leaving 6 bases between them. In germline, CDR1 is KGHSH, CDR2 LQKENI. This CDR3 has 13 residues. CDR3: CASSPTFTGELFF. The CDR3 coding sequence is TGTGCCAGCTCACCCACTTTCACCGGGGAGCTGTTTTTT.

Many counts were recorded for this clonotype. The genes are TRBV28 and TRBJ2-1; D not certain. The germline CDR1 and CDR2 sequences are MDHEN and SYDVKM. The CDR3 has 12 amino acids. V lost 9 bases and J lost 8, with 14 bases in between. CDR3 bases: TGTGCCAGAAAGTATGGGTCCCATGAGCAGTTCTTC. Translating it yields CARKYGSHEQFF.

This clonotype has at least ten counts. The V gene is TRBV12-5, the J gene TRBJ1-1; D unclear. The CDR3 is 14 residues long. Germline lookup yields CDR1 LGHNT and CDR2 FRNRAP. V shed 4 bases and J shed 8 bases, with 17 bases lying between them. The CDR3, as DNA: TGTGCTAGTGGTTCTGCGGAAAGACGCAGGGAAGCTTTCTTT. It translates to CASGSAERRREAFF. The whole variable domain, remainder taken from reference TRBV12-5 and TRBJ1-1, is DARVTQTPRHKVTEMGQEVTMRCQPILGHNTVFWYRQTMMQGLELLAYFRNRAPLDDSGMPKDRFSAEMPDATLATLKIQPSEPRDSAVYFCASGSAERRREAFFGQGTRLTVV.

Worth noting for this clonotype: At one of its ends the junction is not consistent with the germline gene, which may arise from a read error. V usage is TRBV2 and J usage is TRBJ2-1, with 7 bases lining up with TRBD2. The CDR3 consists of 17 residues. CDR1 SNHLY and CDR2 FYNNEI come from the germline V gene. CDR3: CASSEELAGVSHNEQFF. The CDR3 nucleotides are TGTGCCAGCAGTGAAGAATTGGCGGGAGTCTCCCACAATGAGCAGTTCTTC.

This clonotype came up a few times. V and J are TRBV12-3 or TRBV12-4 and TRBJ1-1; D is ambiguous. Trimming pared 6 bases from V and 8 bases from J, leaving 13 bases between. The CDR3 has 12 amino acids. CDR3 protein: CASRKGSGEAFF. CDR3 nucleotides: TGTGCCAGCAGGAAAGGATCGGGAGAAGCTTTCTTT.

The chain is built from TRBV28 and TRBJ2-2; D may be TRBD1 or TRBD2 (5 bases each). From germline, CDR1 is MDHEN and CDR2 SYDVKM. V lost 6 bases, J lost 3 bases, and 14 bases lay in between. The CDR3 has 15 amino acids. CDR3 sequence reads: CASRRGVLDTGELFF. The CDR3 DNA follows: TGTGCCAGCAGAAGAGGGGTCTTGGACACCGGGGAGCTGTTTTTT.

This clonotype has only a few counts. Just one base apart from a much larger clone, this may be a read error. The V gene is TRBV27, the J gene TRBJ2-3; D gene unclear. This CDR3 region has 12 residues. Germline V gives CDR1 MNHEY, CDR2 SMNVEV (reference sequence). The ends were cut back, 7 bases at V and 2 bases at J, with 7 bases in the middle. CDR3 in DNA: TGTGCCAGCACCTCAAACACAGATACGCAGTATTTT. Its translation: CASTSNTDTQYF.

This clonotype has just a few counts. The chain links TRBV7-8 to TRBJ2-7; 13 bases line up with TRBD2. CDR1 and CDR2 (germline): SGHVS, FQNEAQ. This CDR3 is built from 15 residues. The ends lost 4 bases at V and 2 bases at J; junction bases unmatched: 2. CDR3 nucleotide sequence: TGTGCCAGCAGCTCTACTAGCGGGGGGGCCTACGAGCAGTACGTC. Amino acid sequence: CASSSTSGGAYEQYV.

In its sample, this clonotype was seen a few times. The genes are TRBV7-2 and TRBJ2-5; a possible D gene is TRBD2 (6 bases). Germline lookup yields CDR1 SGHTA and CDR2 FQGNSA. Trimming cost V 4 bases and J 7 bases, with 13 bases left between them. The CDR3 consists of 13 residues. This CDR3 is CASSSRAEGTQYF. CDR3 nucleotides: TGTGCCAGCAGCTCCCGGGCGGAGGGGACCCAGTACTTC.

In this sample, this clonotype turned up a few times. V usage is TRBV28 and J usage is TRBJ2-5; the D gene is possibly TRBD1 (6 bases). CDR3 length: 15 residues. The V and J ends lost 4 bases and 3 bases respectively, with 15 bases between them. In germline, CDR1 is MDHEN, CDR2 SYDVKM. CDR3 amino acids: CASSSTQGWEETQYF. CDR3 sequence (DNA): TGTGCCAGCAGTTCGACACAGGGTTGGGAAGAGACCCAGTACTTC.

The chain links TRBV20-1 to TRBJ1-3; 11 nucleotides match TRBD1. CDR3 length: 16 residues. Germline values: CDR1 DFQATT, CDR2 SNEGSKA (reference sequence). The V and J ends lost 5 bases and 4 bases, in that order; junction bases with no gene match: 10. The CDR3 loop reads CSAPNPDRGPGNTIYF. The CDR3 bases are TGCAGTGCTCCAAACCCGGACAGGGGGCCAGGAAACACCATATATTTT.

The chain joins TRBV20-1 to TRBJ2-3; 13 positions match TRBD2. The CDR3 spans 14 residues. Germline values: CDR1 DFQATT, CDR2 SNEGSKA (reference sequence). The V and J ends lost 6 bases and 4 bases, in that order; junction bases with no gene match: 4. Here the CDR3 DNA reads TGCAGTGCCAAAACTAGCGGGAGGGCAGATACGCAGTATTTT. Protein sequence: CSAKTSGRADTQYF.

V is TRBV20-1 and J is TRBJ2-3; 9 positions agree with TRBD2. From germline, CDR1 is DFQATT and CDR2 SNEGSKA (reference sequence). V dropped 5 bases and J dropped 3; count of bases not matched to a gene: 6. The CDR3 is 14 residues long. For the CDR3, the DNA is TGCAGTGCTTTGGCGGGAGGGTTTACAGATACGCAGTATTTT. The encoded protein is CSALAGGFTDTQYF.

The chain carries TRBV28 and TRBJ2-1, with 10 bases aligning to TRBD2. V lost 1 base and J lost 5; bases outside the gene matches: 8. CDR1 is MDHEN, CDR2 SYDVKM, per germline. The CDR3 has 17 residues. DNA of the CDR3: TGTGCCAGCAGTTTATTGGCGCTAGCGGGAGAGAACAATGAGCAGTTCTTC. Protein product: CASSLLALAGENNEQFF. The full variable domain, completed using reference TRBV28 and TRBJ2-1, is DVKVTQSSRYLVKRTGEKVFLECVQDMDHENMFWYRQDPGLGLRLIYFSYDVKMKEKGDIPEGYSVSREKKERFSLILESASTNQTSMYLCASSLLALAGENNEQFFGPGTRLTVL.